This section outlines one TCR beta chain sequence together with its context. Libraries were prepared by immunoSEQ multiplex PCR; TCRdb keeps only in-frame clonotypes and omits some of them. Of more than 95,000 clones listed, around three quarters are singletons. This sample was taken from a study of blood T cell repertoires in COVID-19. Germline CDR1 reads WSHSY; CDR2 reads SAAADI. V was clipped by 11 bases and J by 2 bases, with 18 bases between them. The CDR3 length is 14 residues. The sequenced sample was peripheral blood. This sequence was found in a man aged 40-49 years with active or convalescent COVID-19. This chain connects TRBV10-2 to TRBJ1-1; a possible D gene is TRBD1 (6 bases). CDR3 sequence: CAGCPGTLNTEAFF. The CDR3 DNA reads TGCGCCGGGTGCCCAGGGACACTTAACACTGAAGCTTTCTTT.